Sequencing of this T cell receptor beta chain was carried out in a study of response to subunit inactivated influenza vaccine. Study-wide points: Every seasonal influenza vaccination brings in few new T cells, the authors suggested.

From the RT-PCR reads, TCRdb called clonotypes with MiXCR, one entry per CDR3 protein. The sample consists of about 500,000 distinct CDR3 sequences, under 8.5% of them appearing once. Per the germline V gene, CDR1 is LGHDT and CDR2 is YNNKEL (reference sequence). Trimming shortened V by 3 bases and J by 0 bases, and 11 bases separated the two germline ends. The CDR3 runs 15 residues. In the case of this clonotype: Its antigen remains unknown.

The material was PBMCs from blood, obtained around 25 months after vaccination. The TCR comes from a man between 45 and 75 years old who received an inactivated influenza vaccine. The J gene is TRBJ2-5, the V gene TRBV3-1; D could derive from TRBD1 or TRBD2 (5 bases each). This CDR3 is CASSHRGTYQETQYF. In DNA form, the CDR3 reads TGTGCCAGCAGCCATAGAGGGACGTACCAAGAGACCCAGTACTTC.